This paragraph covers one T cell receptor beta chain sequence. Its antigen is undetermined. Germline lookup yields CDR1 SGHNT and CDR2 YYREEE (reference sequence). The CDR3 totals 15 residues. The J segment lost 2 bases and the V segment lost 1 base, leaving 3 bases of the junction unmatched. The data were obtained in a study of T-cell memory formation after mild COVID-19. TCRdb reprocessed the 5' RACE reads with MiXCR, giving one entry per CDR3 protein. The sample has 470,000 or so distinct CDR3 sequences; roughly 20% are singletons. Study observations and caveats: SARS-CoV-2 specificity of second-wave clones peaking day 37 was unconfirmed.

This clonotype was sampled from an adult woman who had mild COVID-19 (a few samples of this study predate the infection). Cell type and time point are not known. Sequencing was done on a sample of PBMCs or a T cell subset sorted from them (not recorded which). The chain has TRBV5-4 and TRBJ2-1, with TRBD2 identical over 7 bases. The CDR3 is CASSLTGGAYNEQFF. The CDR3 coding sequence is TGTGCCAGCAGCTTGACGGGAGGAGCCTACAATGAGCAGTTCTTC. Full variable domain (remainder filled in from reference TRBV5-4 and TRBJ2-1): ETGVTQSPTHLIKTRGQQVTLRCSSQSGHNTVSWYQQALGQGPQFIFQYYREEENGRGNFPPRFSGLQFPNYSSELNVNALELDDSALYLCASSLTGGAYNEQFFGPGTRLTVL.